These T cell receptor beta chains were read from a single sample in a study of T cells after yellow fever vaccination. TCRdb reanalysed the 5' RACE reads using MiXCR and keeps one entry per CDR3 protein. This sample has 60,000 or so distinct CDR3 sequences, with more than 5.5% found just once. This specimen was CD8+ T cells sorted from PBMCs, taken on the day of the first yellow fever vaccination. The receptors here all came from a man between 18 and 29 years old who received the YFV17D yellow fever vaccine. CDR3s include the opening cysteine and the closing phenylalanine or tryptophan. Each record gives: J gene, V gene, D gene, clone size, CDR3 DNA, CDR3 protein. D genes are given only for firm matches. Not all rows give a size; the values are once, few, many and, for expanded clones, a class.

>TRBJ2-7|TRBV5-5|NA|NA
TGTGCCAGCAGTATAAGGGCTTTCCAGGCCTACGAGCAGTACTTC
CASSIRAFQAYEQYF
>TRBJ2-1|TRBV4-3|NA|many
TGCGCCAGCAGCCAAGGGCGGGCACGTGAGCAGTTCTTC
CASSQGRAREQFF
>TRBJ2-1|TRBV15|NA|many
TGTGCCACCAGCAGAGGAGGTGACAATGAGCAGTTCTTC
CATSRGGDNEQFF
>TRBJ2-1|TRBV4-3|NA|many
TGCGCCAGCAGCCAAGAAGGAGGCCAGGGATTGTCCCAGGAGTTCTTC
CASSQEGGQGLSQEFF
>TRBJ1-6|TRBV20-1|NA|few
TGCAGTGCTACTCCCGACAGGATTTATAATTCACCCCTCCACTTT
CSATPDRIYNSPLHF
>TRBJ2-7|TRBV4-3|NA|NA
TGCGCCAGCAGCCAAGGCACCGGCTACGAGCAGTACTTC
CASSQGTGYEQYF
>TRBJ2-1|TRBV27|TRBD2|many
TGTGCCAGCAGTTTGCAGCGGGGGGGCCTTGGTGAGCAGTTCTTC
CASSLQRGGLGEQFF
>TRBJ2-4|TRBV5-5|NA|many
TGTGCCAGCAGCTTGCTCACAGCCGAGCTTATAGTTCAGTACTTC
CASSLLTAELIVQYF
>TRBJ2-1|TRBV6-5|NA|many
TGTGCCAGCAGTGCGTGGGGCCATGAGCAGTTCTTC
CASSAWGHEQFF
>TRBJ1-1|TRBV12-3/TRBV12-4|TRBD1|NA
TGTGCCAGCGCCCCAGGGGGGCCCACTGAAGCTTTCTTT
CASAPGGPTEAFF
>TRBJ1-1|TRBV27|TRBD1|many
TGTGCCAGCAGGAGACTGGGACAGGGAGCGAACACTGAAGCTTTCTTT
CASRRLGQGANTEAFF
>TRBJ1-1|TRBV7-9|TRBD1|few
TGTGCCAGCAGCTTCCCCCAACAAACAGGGGGCACTGAAGCTTTCTTT
CASSFPQQTGGTEAFF
>TRBJ2-5|TRBV15|TRBD2|many
TGTGCCACCAGCGCCTTACTAGCGGGGGACGAGGAGACCCAGTACTTC
CATSALLAGDEETQYF
>TRBJ1-5|TRBV19|NA|few
TGTGCCAGTAGTATTGGCAGAAATAGCAATCAGCCCCAGCATTTT
CASSIGRNSNQPQHF
>TRBJ2-1|TRBV6-2/TRBV6-3|NA|many
TGTGCCAGCAGTTCTAGCTCCTACAATGAGCAGTTCTTC
CASSSSSYNEQFF
>TRBJ2-2|TRBV6-5|NA|NA
TGTGCCAGCCGCGGGCGGGGAACCACCGGGGAGCTGTTTTTT
CASRGRGTTGELFF
>TRBJ2-1|TRBV6-4|TRBD1|many
TGTGCCAGCAGTGAGACCCAGGGGGCGGATGAGCAGTTCTTC
CASSETQGADEQFF
>TRBJ1-4|TRBV5-6|NA|few
TGTGCCAGCAGCAGGGGCTATGAAAAACTGTTTTTT
CASSRGYEKLFF
>TRBJ1-5|TRBV3-1|TRBD1|NA
TGTGCCACCAGCCCGGGGACAGGCCGCGATAGCAATCAGCCCCAGCATTTT
CATSPGTGRDSNQPQHF
>TRBJ2-1|TRBV20-1|NA|many
TGCAGTGCTAGAGATCTCAGATACAATGAGCAGTTCTTC
CSARDLRYNEQFF
>TRBJ2-1|TRBV21-1|NA|many
TGTGCCAGCCTCCGAGGCCTTCGGGGGAATGAGCAGTTCTTC
CASLRGLRGNEQFF
>TRBJ1-1|TRBV7-9|NA|many
TGTGCCAGCATCCTTCTGGGGGTGTCTGAAGCTTTCTTT
CASILLGVSEAFF
>TRBJ2-5|TRBV5-8|NA|many
TGTGCCAGCAGCCGACACCTGGGGGAGACCCAGTACTTC
CASSRHLGETQYF
>TRBJ2-3|TRBV6-2/TRBV6-3|TRBD2|many
TGTGCCAGCAGTTACGTGACTAGCGGGGAGTCAGATACGCAGTATTTT
CASSYVTSGESDTQYF
>TRBJ2-5|TRBV4-3|NA|few
TGCGCCAGCAGCCAAGTAGTGGGGGACGGGCAAGAGACCCAGTACTTC
CASSQVVGDGQETQYF
>TRBJ1-4|TRBV5-4|NA|NA
TGTGCCAGCTCTTTCAACCCAACTAATGAAAAACTGTTTTTT
CASSFNPTNEKLFF
>TRBJ2-5|TRBV7-6|NA|many
TGTGCCAGCAACCGAGGGGAAAGTGAGACCCAGTACTTC
CASNRGESETQYF
>TRBJ2-1|TRBV4-3|TRBD1|NA
TGCGCCAGCAGCCCGGGTCGGCAGGGGGCGTACAATGAGCAGTTCTTC
CASSPGRQGAYNEQFF
>TRBJ1-2|TRBV2|TRBD1|few
TGTGCCAGCAAGCTAGACAGGGAAGCTAACTATGGCTACACCTTC
CASKLDREANYGYTF
>TRBJ2-2|TRBV6-2/TRBV6-3|NA|many
TGTGCCAGCAGGAATAACGAGGACACCGGGGAGCTGTTTTTT
CASRNNEDTGELFF
>TRBJ1-6|TRBV5-4|NA|NA
TGTGCCAGCAGCTTCTATGGCGGTAATTCACCCCTCCACTTT
CASSFYGGNSPLHF
>TRBJ2-1|TRBV6-2/TRBV6-3|NA|few
TGTGCCAGCAGTTACCAGGCGTCCTACAATGAGCAGTTCTTC
CASSYQASYNEQFF
>TRBJ2-3|TRBV7-7|TRBD2|few
TGTGCTAGCAGCCCTCTTGAAGGGCGGGGGACGCAGTATTTT
CASSPLEGRGTQYF
>TRBJ1-2|TRBV4-1|NA|NA
TGCGCCAGCAGCCTAAACACAGGGAACTATGGCTACACCTTC
CASSLNTGNYGYTF
>TRBJ1-1|TRBV4-1|NA|many
TGCGCCAGCAGCCAAGAGCGCGCGACGGTGAACACTGAAGCTTTCTTT
CASSQERATVNTEAFF
>TRBJ1-1|TRBV9|TRBD1|NA
TGTGCCAGCAGCGTAACAGGGGGCACTGAAGCTTTCTTT
CASSVTGGTEAFF
>TRBJ2-3|TRBV12-3/TRBV12-4|TRBD1|many
TGTGCCAGTTTGCTTGGGGACAGGGCTAGCACAGATACGCAGTATTTT
CASLLGDRASTDTQYF
>TRBJ1-4|TRBV5-4|NA|NA
TGTGCCAGCAGCATAAACAGTGCTATATCCCCTGAAGGACTGTTTTTT
CASSINSAISPEGLFF
>TRBJ2-3|TRBV20-1|TRBD1|few
TGCAGTGCTGCCCGAGGACAGGGACGGAGTACAGATACGCAGTATTTT
CSAARGQGRSTDTQYF
>TRBJ1-2|TRBV7-9|NA|NA
TGTGCCAGCAGCCCCACAGGGAGGGGCTACACCTTC
CASSPTGRGYTF
>TRBJ2-1|TRBV11-2|NA|many
TGTGCCAGCAGCTTAGCTGGGCGCGAGAATGAGCAGTTCTTC
CASSLAGRENEQFF
>TRBJ1-4|TRBV19|TRBD1|few
TGTGCCGTTTCCGGGACAGGGAATGAAAAACTGTTTTTT
CAVSGTGNEKLFF
>TRBJ2-7|TRBV25-1|NA|many
TGTGCCAGCAGCCTCGACGAGCAGTACTTC
CASSLDEQYF
>TRBJ2-3|TRBV9|NA|NA
TGTGCCAGCAGCGTAACCGGGCTGAGCTCAGATACGCAGTATTTT
CASSVTGLSSDTQYF
>TRBJ2-3|TRBV7-8|TRBD2|NA
TGTGCCAGCACCAATAGCGGGGGGAGCGCAGATACGCAGTATTTT
CASTNSGGSADTQYF
>TRBJ2-3|TRBV19|NA|NA
TGTGTCAGTAGTATATGGTCAGGGGCCCTCACAGATACGCAGTATTTT
CVSSIWSGALTDTQYF
>TRBJ1-1|TRBV4-1|TRBD1|NA
TGCGCCAGCAGCACGGCAGGGGGCGGTGAAGCTTTCTTT
CASSTAGGGEAFF
>TRBJ1-4|TRBV7-8|TRBD1|many
TGTGCCAGCAGCTTAGCGACAGGGTCTAATGAAAAACTGTTTTTT
CASSLATGSNEKLFF
>TRBJ1-2|TRBV7-6|TRBD1|NA
TGTGCCAGCAGCCGTAACAGGGGGCTTGGCTACACCTTC
CASSRNRGLGYTF
>TRBJ1-5|TRBV7-6|NA|many
TGTGCCAGCAGTCTTAGGGAAGGGAATCAGCCCCAGCATTTT
CASSLREGNQPQHF